The rows below give T cell receptor beta chains drawn from one sample of a study of human T cells and chemical hapten exposure. Each CDR3 protein gets one entry after TCRdb re-called the RACE reads with MiXCR. The data show roughly 56,000 distinct CDR3 sequences, 8.5% to 10% seen once. Sample: whole blood, taken in connection with sensitization to the hapten diphenylcyclopropenone (DPC). All receptors come from a woman aged 25 to 39 with alopecia areata. Some clones in this sample may be carry-over from other donors' samples. Each CDR3 is given with its conserved first and last residue. The D gene is left open where the match is weak. The listing skips clone size in some rows; elsewhere it reads once, few, many or a size class.

v_call	d_call	clone_size	cdr3_length	j_call	cdr3_aa	cdr3_nt
TRBV6-2/TRBV6-3	.	.	19	TRBJ2-6	CASSYSRRDPISGANVLTF	TGTGCCAGCAGTTATAGTCGACGGGACCCCATCTCTGGGGCCAACGTCCTGACTTTC
TRBV7-8	.	few	15	TRBJ2-1	CASSLDGLRYNEQFF	TGTGCCAGCAGCTTGGACGGACTAAGATACAATGAGCAGTTCTTC
TRBV29-1	.	many	12	TRBJ2-7	CSVVSDTYEQYF	TGCAGCGTTGTGTCTGATACCTACGAGCAGTACTTC
TRBV6-2/TRBV6-3	.	.	14	TRBJ1-2	CASSYGGAVSGYTF	TGTGCCAGCAGTTACGGGGGCGCAGTGTCCGGCTACACCTTC
TRBV29-1	.	few	16	TRBJ1-1	CSVLGALRGGGTEAFF	TGCAGCGTTTTGGGCGCGTTGAGGGGCGGGGGGACTGAAGCTTTCTTT
TRBV6-6	.	.	16	TRBJ1-5	CASSYYPGESNQPQHF	TGTGCCAGCAGTTATTACCCAGGGGAGAGCAATCAGCCCCAGCATTTT
TRBV30	TRBD1	few	14	TRBJ1-4	CAWSPGQGNEKLFF	TGTGCCTGGAGTCCGGGACAGGGGAATGAAAAACTGTTTTTT
TRBV12-3/TRBV12-4	.	.	15	TRBJ2-7	CASSLDGNGPYEQYF	TGTGCCAGCAGTTTAGATGGAAACGGTCCCTACGAGCAGTACTTC
TRBV4-2	TRBD2	.	16	TRBJ2-7	CASSPGLAGLLVGQYF	TGTGCCAGCAGCCCCGGACTAGCGGGGTTGCTAGTCGGACAGTACTTC
TRBV5-1	TRBD2	.	16	TRBJ2-3	CASSLEVAGPTDTQYF	TGCGCCAGCAGCTTGGAAGTAGCGGGGCCCACAGATACGCAGTATTTT
TRBV5-1	.	.	16	TRBJ2-7	CASRRSRTESVYEQYF	TGCGCCAGCAGGAGGTCGAGGACAGAGAGTGTGTACGAGCAGTACTTC
TRBV12-3/TRBV12-4	.	many	16	TRBJ1-5	CASSLVLSAGNQPQHF	TGTGCCAGCAGTTTAGTATTATCCGCCGGAAATCAGCCCCAGCATTTT
TRBV9	.	few	15	TRBJ2-7	CASSAPGLVASEQYF	TGTGCCAGCAGCGCCCCCGGGCTAGTTGCCTCCGAGCAGTACTTC
TRBV7-9	.	.	13	TRBJ1-2	CASSFENVGGYTF	TGTGCCAGCAGCTTTGAGAACGTTGGAGGCTACACCTTC
TRBV12-3/TRBV12-4	TRBD2	few	15	TRBJ2-7	CASTLAGVSSYEQYF	TGTGCCAGCACACTAGCGGGGGTGAGCTCCTACGAGCAGTACTTC
TRBV7-9	TRBD1	many	12	TRBJ1-5	CASSSGQGPQHF	TGTGCCAGCAGCTCCGGACAGGGGCCCCAGCATTTT
TRBV7-9	.	.	13	TRBJ1-2	CASSSQVNYGYNF	TGTGCCAGCAGTTCACAGGTTAACTATGGCTACAACTTC
TRBV7-3	.	.	17	TRBJ2-3	CASSLGPGGLSTDTQYF	TGTGCCAGCAGCTTAGGGCCGGGGGGCCTTAGCACAGATACGCAGTATTTT
TRBV10-3	.	.	14	TRBJ2-3	CAISPGGSTDTQYF	TGTGCCATCAGCCCCGGGGGTAGCACAGATACGCAGTATTTT
TRBV3-1	TRBD2	few	16	TRBJ2-1	CASSRTSGGAGNEQFF	TGTGCCAGCAGCCGGACTAGCGGGGGGGCAGGCAATGAGCAGTTCTTC
TRBV10-3	.	few	14	TRBJ2-3	CAISESGSADTQYF	TGTGCCATCAGTGAGTCGGGCTCGGCAGATACGCAGTATTTT
TRBV3-1	.	few	14	TRBJ2-7	CASSQGHITYEQYF	TGTGCCAGCAGCCAAGGTCACATTACCTACGAGCAGTACTTC
TRBV4-3	.	many	15	TRBJ1-5	CASSQERGVSQPQHF	TGCGCCAGCAGCCAAGAGCGAGGGGTTAGTCAGCCCCAGCATTTT
TRBV7-2	TRBD2	many	15	TRBJ2-7	CASNFMGLAYYEQYF	TGTGCCAGCAACTTCATGGGACTAGCTTACTACGAGCAGTACTTC
TRBV29-1	.	.	12	TRBJ2-7	CSVETQGYEQYF	TGCAGCGTCGAGACCCAGGGCTACGAGCAGTACTTC
TRBV5-1	.	.	12	TRBJ2-5	CASSLGWETQYF	TGCGCCAGCAGCTTGGGGTGGGAGACCCAGTACTTC
TRBV20-1	.	.	15	TRBJ2-1	CSARPLGGGYNEQFF	TGCAGTGCTAGACCCTTAGGGGGGGGATACAATGAGCAGTTCTTC
TRBV7-2	.	many	13	TRBJ1-1	CASSLMPDTEAFF	TGTGCCAGCAGCTTAATGCCGGACACTGAAGCTTTCTTT
TRBV4-3	.	few	16	TRBJ2-2	CASSQEAGQLTGELFF	TGCGCCAGCAGCCAAGAAGCGGGACAGCTTACCGGGGAGCTGTTTTTT
TRBV20-1	TRBD1	.	16	TRBJ1-1	CSATTRQGTCRTEAFF	TGCAGTGCTACCACAAGACAGGGAACGTGTCGCACTGAAGCTTTCTTT
TRBV7-9	.	.	17	TRBJ2-7	CASSLSSLASGSSEQYF	TGTGCCAGCAGCTTATCTTCGCTAGCATCCGGTTCTAGCGAGCAGTACTTC
TRBV30	TRBD1	few	15	TRBJ1-3	CAWGTGQGAGNTIYF	TGTGCCTGGGGAACAGGACAGGGAGCTGGAAACACCATATATTTT
TRBV9	.	.	16	TRBJ1-1	CASSHKQNRVATEAFF	TGTGCCAGCAGCCATAAACAGAACAGGGTCGCCACTGAAGCTTTCTTT
TRBV18	.	many	15	TRBJ2-6	CASSPSVAGANVLTF	TGTGCCAGCTCACCTTCGGTAGCTGGGGCCAACGTCCTGACTTTC
TRBV28	.	many	13	TRBJ1-2	CASSLLSGVGYTF	TGTGCCAGCAGTTTATTGTCTGGGGTCGGCTACACCTTC
TRBV7-2	TRBD1	.	18	TRBJ2-2	CASSLAWWGLQGAGELFF	TGTGCCAGCAGCTTAGCTTGGTGGGGGCTGCAGGGGGCCGGGGAGCTGTTTTTT
TRBV12-3/TRBV12-4	.	few	12	TRBJ1-2	CASSLLDEGYTF	TGTGCCAGCAGCCTACTGGATGAGGGCTACACCTTC
TRBV18	TRBD1	few	14	TRBJ2-3	CASFRQGAGDTQYF	TGTGCCAGCTTCCGACAGGGGGCAGGAGATACGCAGTATTTT
TRBV7-3	TRBD1	.	16	TRBJ1-5	CASSSGQGEPGQPQHF	TGTGCCAGCAGCTCGGGACAGGGGGAGCCCGGTCAGCCCCAGCATTTT
TRBV20-1	.	few	13	TRBJ1-5	CSASGSPNQPQHF	TGCAGTGCTAGTGGGTCCCCAAATCAGCCCCAGCATTTT
TRBV12-3/TRBV12-4	.	many	11	TRBJ1-1	CASSCGGEAFF	TGTGCCAGCAGTTGTGGAGGTGAAGCTTTCTTT
TRBV6-4	TRBD2	.	16	TRBJ2-3	CASSDSTSGGADTQYF	TGTGCCAGCAGTGACTCGACTAGCGGGGGGGCAGATACGCAGTATTTT